Listed here are 21 T cell receptor beta chains from one sample, sequenced in a study of blood T cell repertoires in COVID-19. TCRdb keeps only in-frame clones here, not all; method: immunoSEQ multiplex PCR. Among 150,000 to 200,000 clones listed, approximately 80% were seen once. Material for sequencing was PBMCs or T cells enriched from blood (not recorded which). The receptors shown here come from a man aged 45 to 65 who had recovered from COVID-19.

This clone showed up just once. CDR3 region: CASSPAWEGTLEAFF. The CDR3 region has the DNA TGTGCCAGCAGTCCGGCTTGGGAGGGAACCCTAGAAGCTTTCTTT. The chain employs TRBV6-5 and TRBJ1-1; D remains unclear. The CDR3 consists of 15 residues. Looked up from germline, CDR1 is MNHEY and CDR2 is SVGAGI. The V gene lost 5 bases and the J gene lost 8 bases, with 21 bases spanning the gap.

The rearrangement uses TRBV27 and TRBJ2-5; D perhaps matches TRBD1 (6 bases). Germline V gene lookup returns CDR1 MNHEY and CDR2 SMNVEV (reference sequence). The V end lost 8 bases, the J end lost 2 bases, and 12 bases lay between the germline ends. This CDR3 spans 13 amino acids. The CDR3, as DNA: TGTGCCAGCTCCGGACAGCTACAAGAGACCCAGTACTTC. Its protein is CASSGQLQETQYF.

This chain uses TRBV18 with TRBJ1-1; D unclear. Germline V gene lookup returns CDR1 KGHSH and CDR2 LQKENI. Trimming cost V 0 bases and J 4 bases, with 12 bases left between them. This CDR3 has 15 residues. The CDR3 sequence: CASSPPALSGTEAFF. CDR3 bases: TGTGCCAGCTCACCACCGGCCCTCTCGGGCACTGAAGCTTTCTTT.

This chain joins TRBV6-1 and TRBJ1-1; no firm D call. This CDR3 has 12 residues. V lost 3 bases and J lost 6, with 8 bases in between. In germline, CDR1 is MNHNS, CDR2 SASEGT. The CDR3 DNA follows: TGTGCCAGCAGTGAGTCTCCTGCTGAAGCTTTCTTT. Amino acids: CASSESPAEAFF.

This clone has a single count. The J gene is TRBJ2-1, the V gene TRBV7-9; 8 bases are shared with TRBD1. Germline loops: CDR1 SEHNR, CDR2 FQNEAQ (reference sequence). This CDR3 has 17 amino acids. With 5 bases clipped from V and 8 bases from J, the junction kept 17 bases outside the gene matches. The CDR3 coding sequence is TGTGCCAGCAGCCCCCCCGGACAGGGATTTTCTGTCGATGAGCAGTTCTTC. Translation: CASSPPGQGFSVDEQFF.

CDR3 amino acids: CASSLVRHGSSFTNSPLHF. The DNA for the CDR3 is TGTGCCAGCAGCTTAGTCCGACATGGGAGCTCTTTTACTAATTCACCCCTCCACTTT. The J gene is TRBJ1-6, the V gene TRBV7-6; D call uncertain. Trimming removed 1 base from V and 6 bases from J, with 22 bases in between. Germline CDR1 reads SGHVS; CDR2 reads FNYEAQ. This CDR3 is 19 amino acids long.

J is TRBJ2-1 and V is TRBV5-1; possible D gene TRBD2, 5 bases. CDR1 is SGHRS and CDR2 is YFSETQ in the germline V gene. The CDR3 runs 15 residues. Trimming cost V 0 bases and J 8 bases, with 15 bases left between them. The CDR3 DNA is TGCGCCAGCAGCTTGGTATCTAGCAGGTCCCATGAGCAGTTCTTC. Amino acid sequence: CASSLVSSRSHEQFF.

The chain recombines TRBV2 with TRBJ2-3; the D gene is possibly TRBD2 (6 bases). Per germline, CDR1 SNHLY and CDR2 FYNNEI. Deletions cut 3 bases from V and 1 base from J, with 8 bases between. CDR3 length equals 14 residues. CDR3 bases: TGTGCCAGCAGTGATCCTAGCGGCACAGATACGCAGTATTTT. Its translation is CASSDPSGTDTQYF.

The chain uses TRBV10-2 and TRBJ1-4, with 8 bases aligning to TRBD1. The CDR3 covers 14 residues. Germline CDR1 reads WSHSY; CDR2 reads SAAADI. Losses at the gene ends were 6 bases for V and 3 bases for J; bases not matched to a gene: 3. CDR3 in DNA: TGCGCCAGCAGCCCACAGGGGGCTAATGAAAAACTGTTTTTT. Amino acid sequence: CASSPQGANEKLFF.

J is TRBJ2-3 and V is TRBV3-1 (or the pseudogene TRBV3-2), with TRBD2 matching 10 bases. Germline V lookup: CDR1 LGHDT, CDR2 YNNKEL (reference sequence). CDR3 length: 17 amino acids. With 4 bases clipped from V and 0 bases from J, the junction kept 7 bases outside the gene matches. The CDR3 DNA follows: TGTGCCAGCAGCCCCCTCCGACTAGCGGGTAGCACAGATACGCAGTATTTT. It codes for CASSPLRLAGSTDTQYF.

The V call is TRBV30, the J call TRBJ1-3; no reliable D call. There are 12 residues in the CDR3. Germline V gene lookup returns CDR1 GTSNPN and CDR2 SVGIG (reference sequence). Trimming stripped 5 bases from V and 1 base from J, with 6 bases between. The CDR3 here is CAWHFSGNTIYF. CDR3 DNA: TGTGCCTGGCACTTTTCTGGAAACACCATATATTTT.

This chain uses TRBV5-1 with TRBJ1-3, with D maybe TRBD1 (5 bases). The CDR3 runs to 15 residues. Per germline, CDR1 SGHRS and CDR2 YFSETQ. Between the trimmed V and J ends, which lost 5 bases and 0 bases, there was a span of 12 bases. The CDR3 DNA is TGCGCCAGCAGGCTGGAGGGGTACTCTGGAAACACCATATATTTT. Amino acids: CASRLEGYSGNTIYF.

CDR3 sequence: CASRAREVPNEKLFF. The CDR3 bases are TGCGCCAGCAGGGCTAGGGAGGTACCGAATGAAAAACTGTTTTTT. The V call is TRBV4-1, the J call TRBJ1-4; D unclear. The V end was cut by 6 bases, the J end by 5 bases, with 16 bases between. Germline CDR1 reads MGHRA; CDR2 reads YSYEKL. This CDR3 has 15 residues.

The V call is TRBV9, the J call TRBJ1-3; TRBD1 agrees at 11 bases. The J segment lost 2 bases and the V segment lost 1 base, leaving 5 bases of the junction unmatched. The CDR3 spans 17 residues. Germline CDR1 and CDR2: SGDLS and YYNGEE. The CDR3 DNA reads TGTGCCAGCAGCGTATTTCCGGGACAGGGGGCTGGAAACACCATATATTTT. Its protein is CASSVFPGQGAGNTIYF.

The V call is TRBV5-1, the J call TRBJ1-3; the D gene is possibly TRBD1 (6 bases). This CDR3 spans 15 amino acids. The germline V gene has CDR1 SGHRS and CDR2 YFSETQ. V gave up 4 bases and J gave up 0 bases, with 11 bases separating them. DNA for the CDR3: TGCGCCAGCAGCCTCCGGACAGACTCTGGAAACACCATATATTTT. Residues: CASSLRTDSGNTIYF.

The chain has TRBV9 and TRBJ2-1; unclear D gene. Germline assignment: CDR1 SGDLS and CDR2 YYNGEE. The CDR3 covers 15 residues. Trimming took off 4 bases at V and 4 bases at J, with 15 bases between the two ends. The CDR3 DNA is TGTGCCAGCAGCCCAAGTGGAACAGTATACAATGAGCAGTTCTTC. This codes for CASSPSGTVYNEQFF.

This rearrangement joins TRBV14 to TRBJ1-2, with D perhaps matching TRBD1 (6 bases). CDR1 is SGHDN, CDR2 FVKESK, per germline. The CDR3 sequence is 14 residues long. The V end lost 5 bases, the J end lost 6 bases, and 16 bases lay between the germline ends. The CDR3 region has the DNA TGTGCCAGCAGCTCGACCGCGGGGGGCGATGGCTACACCTTC. Its protein is CASSSTAGGDGYTF.

V and J are TRBV11-3 and TRBJ1-2; D is unresolved. The CDR3 sequence is 14 residues long. Trimming shortened V by 3 bases and J by 5 bases, and 13 bases separated the two germline ends. From germline, CDR1 is SGHNT and CDR2 YENEEA. CDR3 amino acids: CASSFGREGYGYTF. DNA of the CDR3: TGTGCCAGCAGCTTTGGACGGGAGGGATATGGCTACACCTTC.

In DNA form, the CDR3 reads TGTGCCAGCAGCTTAGGACTCGGCCAGGGTGCTTTCTTT. Protein product: CASSLGLGQGAFF. The V and J genes are TRBV11-1 and TRBJ1-1; perhaps TRBD1 as D (5 bases). Germline V gives CDR1 SGHAT, CDR2 FQDESV (reference sequence). Trimming shortened V by 1 base and J by 11 bases, and 14 bases separated the two germline ends. This CDR3 is 13 amino acids long.

The chain combines TRBV3-1 (or the pseudogene TRBV3-2) with TRBJ2-2, with 9 bases matching TRBD2. The junction had 5 bases not matched to a gene; V was cut back by 2 bases and J by 4 bases. Per the germline V gene, CDR1 is LGHDT and CDR2 is YNNKEL (reference sequence). The length of the CDR3 is 16 residues. As DNA, the CDR3 is TGTGCCAGCAGCCAAAGCGGGGGGCGAGGCACCGGGGAGCTGTTTTTT. This sequence encodes CASSQSGGRGTGELFF.

This clone has only one observation. The rearrangement uses TRBV6-4 and TRBJ2-2; D is undetermined. The CDR3 loop spans 16 amino acids. CDR1 is MRHNA, CDR2 SNTAGT, per germline. V was shortened by 2 bases and J by 1 base, with 11 bases between the two germline ends. The CDR3 spells CASSDLRLKNTGELFF. As DNA, the CDR3 is TGTGCCAGCAGTGACCTGCGGCTAAAGAACACCGGGGAGCTGTTTTTT.